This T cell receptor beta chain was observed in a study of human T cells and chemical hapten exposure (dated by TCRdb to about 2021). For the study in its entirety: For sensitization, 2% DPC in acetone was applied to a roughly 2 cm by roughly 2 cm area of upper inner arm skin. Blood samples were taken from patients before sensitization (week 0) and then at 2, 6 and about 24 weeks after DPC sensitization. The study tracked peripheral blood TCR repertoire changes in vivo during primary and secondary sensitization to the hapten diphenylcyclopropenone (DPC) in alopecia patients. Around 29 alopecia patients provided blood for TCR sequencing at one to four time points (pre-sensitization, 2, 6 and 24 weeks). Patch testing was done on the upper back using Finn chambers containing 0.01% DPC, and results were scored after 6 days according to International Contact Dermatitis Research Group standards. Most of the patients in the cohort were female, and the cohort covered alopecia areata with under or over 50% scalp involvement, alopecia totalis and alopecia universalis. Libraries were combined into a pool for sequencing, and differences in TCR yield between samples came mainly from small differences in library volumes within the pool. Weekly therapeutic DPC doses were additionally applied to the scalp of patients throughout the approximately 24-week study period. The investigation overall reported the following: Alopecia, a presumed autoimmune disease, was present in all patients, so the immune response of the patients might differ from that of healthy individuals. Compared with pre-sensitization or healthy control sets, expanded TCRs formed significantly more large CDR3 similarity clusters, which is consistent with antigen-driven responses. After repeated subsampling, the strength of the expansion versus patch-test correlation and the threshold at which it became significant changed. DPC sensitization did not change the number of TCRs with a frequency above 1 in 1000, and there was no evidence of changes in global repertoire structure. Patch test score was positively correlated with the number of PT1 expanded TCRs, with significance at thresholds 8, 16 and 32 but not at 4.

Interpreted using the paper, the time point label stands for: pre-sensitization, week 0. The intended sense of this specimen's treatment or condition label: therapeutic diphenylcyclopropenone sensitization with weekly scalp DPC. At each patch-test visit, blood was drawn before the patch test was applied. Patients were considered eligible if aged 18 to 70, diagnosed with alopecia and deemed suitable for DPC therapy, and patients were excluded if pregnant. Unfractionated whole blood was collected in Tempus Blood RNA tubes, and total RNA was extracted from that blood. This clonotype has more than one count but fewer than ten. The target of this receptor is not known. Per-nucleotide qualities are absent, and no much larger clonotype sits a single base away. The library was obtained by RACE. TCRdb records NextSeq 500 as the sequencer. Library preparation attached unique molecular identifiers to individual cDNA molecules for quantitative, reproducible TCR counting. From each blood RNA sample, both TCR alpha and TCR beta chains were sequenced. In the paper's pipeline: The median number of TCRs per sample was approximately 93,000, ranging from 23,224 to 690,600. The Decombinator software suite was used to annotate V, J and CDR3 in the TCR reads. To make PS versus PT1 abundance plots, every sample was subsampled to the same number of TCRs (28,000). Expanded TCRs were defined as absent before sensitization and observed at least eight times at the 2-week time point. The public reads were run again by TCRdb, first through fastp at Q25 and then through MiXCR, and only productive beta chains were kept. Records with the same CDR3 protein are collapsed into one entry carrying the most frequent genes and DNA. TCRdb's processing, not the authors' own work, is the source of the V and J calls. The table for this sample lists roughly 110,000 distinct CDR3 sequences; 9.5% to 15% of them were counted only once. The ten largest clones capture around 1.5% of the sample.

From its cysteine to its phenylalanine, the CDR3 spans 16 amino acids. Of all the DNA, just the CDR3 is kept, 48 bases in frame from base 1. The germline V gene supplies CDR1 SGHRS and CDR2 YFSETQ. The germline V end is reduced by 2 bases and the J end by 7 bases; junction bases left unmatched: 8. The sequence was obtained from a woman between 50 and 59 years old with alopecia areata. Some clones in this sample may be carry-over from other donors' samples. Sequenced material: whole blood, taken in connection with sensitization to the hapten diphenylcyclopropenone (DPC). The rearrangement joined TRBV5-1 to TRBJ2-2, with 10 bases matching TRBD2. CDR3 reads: CASSFSLAGANGELFF. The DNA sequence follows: TGCGCCAGCAGCTTTAGTCTAGCGGGAGCGAACGGGGAGCTGTTTTTT.